A selection of T cell receptor beta chains follows, all from one sample in a study of beta chain features in type 1 diabetes. The table came from immunoSEQ multiplex PCR; TCRdb's copy has only in-frame clones and leaves some out. The sample holds 330,000 or so clones, around 19% seen once. Material for sequencing was naive CD4+ T cells from blood. These receptors were taken from a woman aged 18-29 years in good health. CDR3s include the opening cysteine and the closing phenylalanine or tryptophan. The D gene is left open where the match is weak. Where a row states a size, it is once, few, many or the class of an expanded clone; other rows omit it.

d_gene: .; abundance: few; v_gene: TRBV7-3; j_gene: TRBJ2-3; CDR3aa: CASSSLGETTDTQYF; CDR3nt: TGTGCCAGCAGCTCTCTCGGGGAAACAACAGATACGCAGTATTTT
d_gene: .; abundance: .; v_gene: TRBV5-4; j_gene: TRBJ2-1; CDR3aa: CASSLSQASYNEQFF; CDR3nt: TGTGCCAGCAGCTTGTCCCAGGCCTCCTACAATGAGCAGTTCTTC
d_gene: TRBD1; abundance: few; v_gene: TRBV29-1; j_gene: TRBJ2-3; CDR3aa: CSVRSGTGAGDTQYF; CDR3nt: TGCAGCGTTCGATCCGGGACAGGGGCTGGAGATACGCAGTATTTT
d_gene: .; abundance: .; v_gene: TRBV29-1; j_gene: TRBJ1-2; CDR3aa: CSVDDNYYGYTF; CDR3nt: TGCAGCGTTGACGACAACTACTATGGCTACACCTTC
d_gene: .; abundance: .; v_gene: TRBV9; j_gene: TRBJ1-2; CDR3aa: CASSHPDRYDYGYTF; CDR3nt: TGTGCCAGCAGCCATCCCGACAGATATGACTATGGCTACACCTTC
d_gene: .; abundance: few; v_gene: TRBV18; j_gene: TRBJ1-5; CDR3aa: CASSPTVEQPQHF; CDR3nt: TGTGCCAGCTCACCCACTGTAGAGCAGCCCCAGCATTTT
d_gene: .; abundance: few; v_gene: TRBV19; j_gene: TRBJ1-1; CDR3aa: CASSIEGAHAFF; CDR3nt: TGTGCCAGTAGTATAGAGGGGGCACATGCTTTCTTT
d_gene: TRBD2; abundance: .; v_gene: TRBV4-3; j_gene: TRBJ2-3; CDR3aa: CASSQAAASGGPDTQYF; CDR3nt: TGCGCCAGCAGCCAAGCAGCGGCTAGCGGGGGCCCAGATACGCAGTATTTT
d_gene: .; abundance: few; v_gene: TRBV7-2; j_gene: TRBJ2-1; CDR3aa: CASSLVTQGEQFF; CDR3nt: TGTGCCAGCAGCTTAGTTACTCAGGGTGAGCAGTTCTTC
d_gene: .; abundance: few; v_gene: TRBV30; j_gene: TRBJ2-7; CDR3aa: CAWSVGGEQYF; CDR3nt: TGTGCCTGGAGTGTAGGCGGGGAGCAGTACTTC
d_gene: TRBD1; abundance: .; v_gene: TRBV20-1; j_gene: TRBJ1-2; CDR3aa: CSAGQGFGYTF; CDR3nt: TGCAGTGCTGGACAGGGATTTGGCTACACCTTC
d_gene: .; abundance: .; v_gene: TRBV29-1; j_gene: TRBJ1-6; CDR3aa: CSTGRDSPLHF; CDR3nt: TGCAGCACCGGGAGGGACTCACCCCTCCACTTT
d_gene: TRBD2; abundance: .; v_gene: TRBV5-1; j_gene: TRBJ2-7; CDR3aa: CASSLAFSGGQLYEQYF; CDR3nt: TGCGCCAGCAGCTTGGCCTTTAGCGGGGGACAACTCTACGAGCAGTACTTC
d_gene: TRBD1; abundance: .; v_gene: TRBV7-2; j_gene: TRBJ2-5; CDR3aa: CASSLGDSFRETQYF; CDR3nt: TGTGCCAGCAGCTTAGGGGACAGTTTCCGAGAGACCCAGTACTTC
d_gene: TRBD2; abundance: few; v_gene: TRBV5-1; j_gene: TRBJ2-7; CDR3aa: CASSPGGTSESYEQYF; CDR3nt: TGCGCCAGCAGCCCGGGCGGGACTAGCGAGTCCTACGAGCAGTACTTC
d_gene: .; abundance: few; v_gene: TRBV15; j_gene: TRBJ2-7; CDR3aa: CATSRPGSRDEQYF; CDR3nt: TGTGCCACCAGCAGACCGGGTTCGCGCGACGAGCAGTACTTC
d_gene: .; abundance: .; v_gene: TRBV29-1; j_gene: TRBJ1-1; CDR3aa: CSGGLGTNTEAFF; CDR3nt: TGCAGCGGGGGGTTGGGGACAAACACTGAAGCTTTCTTT
d_gene: TRBD1; abundance: few; v_gene: TRBV11-2; j_gene: TRBJ2-2; CDR3aa: CASTRQGLNTGELFF; CDR3nt: TGTGCCAGCACCCGACAGGGGTTGAACACCGGGGAGCTGTTTTTT
d_gene: .; abundance: few; v_gene: TRBV30; j_gene: TRBJ2-3; CDR3aa: CAWSLQTVSTDTQYF; CDR3nt: TGTGCCTGGAGCCTACAGACGGTTAGCACAGATACGCAGTATTTT
d_gene: TRBD2; abundance: .; v_gene: TRBV5-5; j_gene: TRBJ2-1; CDR3aa: CASSLAQREVHSYNEQFF; CDR3nt: TGTGCCAGCAGCTTGGCCCAGCGGGAGGTACACTCCTACAATGAGCAGTTCTTC
d_gene: .; abundance: few; v_gene: TRBV18; j_gene: TRBJ1-1; CDR3aa: CASSPGGNTEAFF; CDR3nt: TGTGCCAGCTCACCCGGGGGGAACACTGAAGCTTTCTTT
d_gene: TRBD1; abundance: few; v_gene: TRBV14; j_gene: TRBJ2-7; CDR3aa: CASSSRDSRPSPTLREQYF; CDR3nt: TGTGCCAGCAGCAGCCGGGACAGTCGCCCTAGTCCCACCCTGAGGGAGCAGTACTTC
d_gene: TRBD2; abundance: .; v_gene: TRBV30; j_gene: TRBJ2-2; CDR3aa: CAWSGPSGSTGELFF; CDR3nt: TGTGCCTGGAGTGGGCCTAGCGGGAGCACCGGGGAGCTGTTTTTT
d_gene: .; abundance: few; v_gene: TRBV28; j_gene: TRBJ2-1; CDR3aa: CASMSSSYNEQFF; CDR3nt: TGTGCCAGCATGTCGAGCTCCTACAATGAGCAGTTCTTC
d_gene: TRBD1; abundance: once; v_gene: TRBV5-1; j_gene: TRBJ2-2; CDR3aa: CASSLETGDNTGELFF; CDR3nt: TGCGCCAGCAGCTTGGAGACAGGGGACAACACCGGGGAGCTGTTTTTT
d_gene: .; abundance: .; v_gene: TRBV27; j_gene: TRBJ2-7; CDR3aa: CASSPLRTYEQYF; CDR3nt: TGTGCCAGCAGTCCGCTGAGGACCTACGAGCAGTACTTC
d_gene: .; abundance: few; v_gene: TRBV20-1; j_gene: TRBJ2-3; CDR3aa: CSAETANTQYF; CDR3nt: TGCAGTGCTGAGACAGCAAATACGCAGTATTTT
d_gene: TRBD2; abundance: .; v_gene: TRBV7-2; j_gene: TRBJ2-1; CDR3aa: CASGERGGPDEQFF; CDR3nt: TGTGCCAGCGGAGAGCGGGGGGGCCCCGATGAGCAGTTCTTC
d_gene: TRBD2; abundance: .; v_gene: TRBV30; j_gene: TRBJ2-7; CDR3aa: CASALAGPYEQYF; CDR3nt: TGTGCCTCCGCCCTAGCGGGACCCTACGAGCAGTACTTC
d_gene: .; abundance: few; v_gene: TRBV10-3; j_gene: TRBJ2-7; CDR3aa: CAISGTGSGNYEQYF; CDR3nt: TGTGCCATCAGTGGAACAGGGTCGGGAAACTACGAGCAGTACTTC
d_gene: TRBD1; abundance: few; v_gene: TRBV4-1; j_gene: TRBJ2-7; CDR3aa: CASSQEARGPYEQYF; CDR3nt: TGCGCCAGCAGCCAAGAGGCCAGGGGGCCCTACGAGCAGTACTTC
d_gene: .; abundance: few; v_gene: TRBV7-6; j_gene: TRBJ2-2; CDR3aa: CASSLKGVGGELFF; CDR3nt: TGTGCCAGCAGCCTAAAGGGAGTCGGCGGGGAGCTGTTTTTT
d_gene: .; abundance: few; v_gene: TRBV29-1; j_gene: TRBJ1-5; CDR3aa: CSVGGSNQPQHF; CDR3nt: TGCAGCGTTGGAGGTAGCAATCAGCCCCAGCATTTT
d_gene: .; abundance: few; v_gene: TRBV11-3; j_gene: TRBJ2-5; CDR3aa: CASSLAYSLETQYF; CDR3nt: TGTGCCAGCAGCTTAGCTTACTCCCTGGAGACCCAGTACTTC
d_gene: .; abundance: few; v_gene: TRBV9; j_gene: TRBJ2-2; CDR3aa: CASSVGTALFSGELFF; CDR3nt: TGTGCCAGCAGCGTAGGGACAGCCTTGTTTTCCGGGGAGCTGTTTTTT
d_gene: .; abundance: few; v_gene: TRBV5-4; j_gene: TRBJ2-5; CDR3aa: CASSLGTSETQYF; CDR3nt: TGTGCCAGCAGCTTGGGGACTTCGGAGACCCAGTACTTC
d_gene: .; abundance: few; v_gene: TRBV7-9; j_gene: TRBJ2-1; CDR3aa: CASSRQFLVLF; CDR3nt: TGTGCCAGCAGCCGACAGTTCTTAGTGCTCTTC
d_gene: TRBD1; abundance: few; v_gene: TRBV28; j_gene: TRBJ2-7; CDR3aa: CATVSEGQGLGNEQYF; CDR3nt: TGTGCCACGGTTTCGGAGGGACAGGGTTTGGGGAACGAGCAGTACTTC
d_gene: .; abundance: .; v_gene: TRBV5-1; j_gene: TRBJ1-1; CDR3aa: CASSSGTKNTEAFF; CDR3nt: TGCGCCAGCAGCTCGGGGACAAAGAACACTGAAGCTTTCTTT
d_gene: .; abundance: few; v_gene: TRBV5-1; j_gene: TRBJ1-1; CDR3aa: CASRSSGPGGAEAFF; CDR3nt: TGCGCCAGCAGGAGCAGTGGCCCCGGAGGGGCTGAAGCTTTCTTT
d_gene: TRBD1; abundance: few; v_gene: TRBV6-6; j_gene: TRBJ2-7; CDR3aa: CASSYTGAEQYF; CDR3nt: TGTGCCAGCAGTTACACAGGGGCCGAGCAGTACTTC
d_gene: TRBD1; abundance: .; v_gene: TRBV6-5; j_gene: TRBJ2-7; CDR3aa: CASSRTGGVYEQYF; CDR3nt: TGTGCCAGCAGTAGAACAGGGGGCGTCTACGAGCAGTACTTC
d_gene: TRBD1; abundance: .; v_gene: TRBV19; j_gene: TRBJ2-1; CDR3aa: CASSYRPTGGSYNEQFF; CDR3nt: TGTGCCAGTAGTTACCGTCCGACAGGGGGCTCCTACAATGAGCAGTTCTTC
d_gene: .; abundance: .; v_gene: TRBV10-2; j_gene: TRBJ1-5; CDR3aa: CASSESQGKQPQHF; CDR3nt: TGCGCCAGCAGTGAGTCCCAGGGTAAGCAGCCCCAGCATTTT
d_gene: .; abundance: .; v_gene: TRBV1; j_gene: TRBJ2-7; CDR3aa: CNTPPGKGYEQYF; CDR3nt: TGCAACACACCCCCCGGGAAAGGGTACGAGCAGTACTTC
d_gene: .; abundance: few; v_gene: TRBV30; j_gene: TRBJ2-7; CDR3aa: CAWTTAYEQYF; CDR3nt: TGTGCCTGGACTACAGCATACGAGCAGTACTTC
d_gene: TRBD1; abundance: few; v_gene: TRBV30; j_gene: TRBJ2-1; CDR3aa: CAWQTGGSFHEQFF; CDR3nt: TGTGCCTGGCAAACAGGGGGCTCTTTCCATGAGCAGTTCTTC
d_gene: .; abundance: .; v_gene: TRBV4-2; j_gene: TRBJ1-1; CDR3aa: CASSQADSLNTEAFF; CDR3nt: TGTGCCAGCAGCCAAGCGGACAGTCTGAACACTGAAGCTTTCTTT
d_gene: TRBD1; abundance: few; v_gene: TRBV7-3; j_gene: TRBJ2-1; CDR3aa: CASSLGTDNEQFF; CDR3nt: TGTGCCAGCAGCTTAGGGACAGACAATGAGCAGTTCTTC
d_gene: TRBD2; abundance: .; v_gene: TRBV29-1; j_gene: TRBJ2-1; CDR3aa: CSAKGEGRAYNEQFF; CDR3nt: TGCAGCGCTAAAGGGGAGGGCAGGGCCTACAATGAGCAGTTCTTC
d_gene: .; abundance: once; v_gene: TRBV9; j_gene: TRBJ2-7; CDR3aa: CASSAAAGLGLEQYF; CDR3nt: TGTGCCAGCAGTGCCGCCGCGGGGCTTGGGCTCGAGCAGTACTTC